This T cell receptor beta chain derives from a study of Graves' ophthalmopathy and Graves' hyperthyroidism. Moderate-to-severe activity, CAS at least 3, NOSPECS at least 4 and duration under 3 months characterized donors with ophthalmopathy. J lost 7 bases, V lost 5 bases, and 7 bases had no gene match. This CDR3 region has 15 residues. Germline values: CDR1 MNHEY, CDR2 SVGEGT. Ten or more counts support this clonotype. RNA served as the template for amplifying TCR beta CDR3 regions. The first round was an RT-PCR with HTBI primers, and the second round was a multiplex PCR. MiXCR, applied by TCRdb to the multiplex PCR reads, yields one record per CDR3 protein. This table has under 350,000 distinct CDR3 sequences, under 20% appearing once.

The V gene is TRBV6-2 or TRBV6-3, the J gene TRBJ2-2; TRBD2 agrees at 10 bases. The sequenced sample was peripheral blood. This clonotype was sampled from an adult man with Graves' ophthalmopathy. This CDR3 is CASSQLAGAHGELFF. In DNA form, the CDR3 reads TGTGCCAGCAGTCAGCTAGCGGGAGCGCACGGGGAGCTGTTTTTT.